This TCR beta chain was captured in a study of read filtering for tumor transcriptome and immune sequencing. The study, taken as a whole, reports: Without single-read clonotypes, shared clonotype proportions correlated more between IR-seq and RNA-seq.

From roughly 0.4 ug of RNA, a library with molecular barcoded alpha/delta and beta/gamma adaptors was made. TCRdb called the reads again in MiXCR, with one record for every CDR3 protein. The table has roughly 59,000 distinct CDR3 sequences, roughly 19% seen once. This CDR3 has 14 amino acids. V lost 1 base and J 0 bases, leaving 4 bases between the germline ends. Germline CDR1 and CDR2: LGHDT and YNNKEL (reference sequence). Many counts were recorded for this clonotype. Its antigen is as yet unknown. This TCR was recovered from a donor at least 40 years old with multiple myeloma. The source material was a population of CD138-negative cells sorted from bone marrow. The V gene is TRBV3-1, the J gene TRBJ1-5; D unclear. For the CDR3, the DNA is TGTGCCAGCAGCCAAGGTAATAGCAATCAGCCCCAGCATTTT. Translation gives CASSQGNSNQPQHF.